The count of the clone carrying this TCR beta chain is one. The target antigen is unknown. The sample is drawn from a study of CD8 T cells in Susac syndrome. With random hexamers, about 0.5 to 1 ug RNA was reverse transcribed. From the immunoSEQ multiplex PCR reads, TCRdb called clonotypes with MiXCR, one entry per CDR3 protein. The sample lists some 190,000 distinct CDR3 sequences, 90% to 95% seen once, with under 0.12% in the top ten. CDR1 is LGHDT and CDR2 is YNNKEL in the germline V gene (reference sequence). The CDR3 loop spans 17 amino acids. Trimming pared 0 bases from V and 7 bases from J, leaving 19 bases between. General observations from the study: An acknowledgment was made by the study that its TCR sequencing and HLA analysis involved relatively few individuals.

Specimen: CD4+ T cells from PBMCs. The receptor comes from a human donor in good health. V gene TRBV3-1 combines with J gene TRBJ2-1; D is possibly TRBD2 (5 bases). Written as DNA, the CDR3 is TGTGCCAGCAGCCAAGAACTTCCCAGAGCGGTAGGAAATGAGCAGTTCTTC. This sequence encodes CASSQELPRAVGNEQFF.